This TCR beta chain was retrieved from a study of response to subunit inactivated influenza vaccine. General study points: It was the authors' suggestion that each seasonal influenza vaccination recruits few new T cells.

One entry per CDR3 protein results from TCRdb running MiXCR on the RT-PCR reads. The sample lists about 190,000 distinct CDR3 sequences, under 15% seen once, with approximately 24% in the top ten. This clonotype was seen a few times. Its antigen remains unidentified. The sequenced sample was CD8+ T cells sorted from PBMCs, obtained about 5 days after vaccination. The sequence came from a man over 45 who received an inactivated influenza vaccine.

For the CDR3, the DNA is TGTGCCAGCAGCCGTCGTGTAGCGGGGTTGGATGAGCAGTTCTTC. Translated: CASSRRVAGLDEQFF. The gene calls are TRBV5-6 and TRBJ2-1, with 8 bases fitting TRBD2. V was clipped by 4 bases and J by 8 bases; unmatched bases: 11. This CDR3 contains 15 residues. Germline V lookup: CDR1 SGHDT, CDR2 YYEEEE.